This T cell receptor (beta chain) was found in a study of cytotoxic CD8 clonotypes in ibrutinib-treated CLL. Looking at the study overall: Investigators collected response samples after a median about twelve months of treatment, range 6 to 36. Sequenced samples delivered averages of around 260,000 productive templates and around 94,000 productive rearrangements.

V shed 4 bases and J shed 2 bases, with 18 bases lying between them. This CDR3 spans 17 amino acids. Per the germline V gene, CDR1 is SGHKS and CDR2 is YYEKEE (reference sequence). Clones were sequenced by immunoSEQ multiplex PCR, and TCRdb holds only the in-frame ones, with some missing. This table holds tens of thousands of clones, 65% to 70% found once. The sequenced sample was PBMCs, obtained at disease progression, from a patient treated with ibrutinib. The source is a human donor with chronic lymphocytic leukemia. V gene TRBV5-5 combines with J gene TRBJ2-2; D may be TRBD2 (6 bases). The DNA of the CDR3 is TGTGCCAGCAGCACCGACACCAGACTAGATAACACCGGGGAGCTGTTTTTT. It codes for CASSTDTRLDNTGELFF.